This T cell receptor (beta chain) was captured by sequencing in a study of cytotoxic CD8 clonotypes in ibrutinib-treated CLL. On the study more broadly: Patients: roughly twelve relapsed/refractory, some 15 treatment-naive, 17 to 18 IGHV unmutated. General observations from the study: In comparison with age-matched healthy donors, baseline clonality was higher and tracked circulating CD8+ T-cell counts.

The method was immunoSEQ multiplex PCR; TCRdb's version includes in-frame clones alone and lacks a portion of them. Of approximately 280,000 clones in the sample, less than 85% were seen once. Points on this clone: Its antigen is unidentified.

In germline, CDR1 is SEHNR, CDR2 FQNEAQ (reference sequence). The CDR3 totals 16 residues. V lost 4 bases, J lost 0 bases, and 15 bases lay in between. The sequence was obtained from a human donor with chronic lymphocytic leukemia. V usage is TRBV7-9 and J usage is TRBJ2-5; tentatively, D is TRBD1 (5 bases). Sequenced here: PBMCs, sampled at disease progression, from a patient treated with ibrutinib. The CDR3 nucleotides read TGTGCCAGCAGCTCCCAAGACAGAAACTACCAAGAGACCCAGTACTTC. It codes for CASSSQDRNYQETQYF.